This TCR beta chain was sequenced in a study of blood T cell repertoires in COVID-19. This table comes from immunoSEQ multiplex PCR, and its TCRdb copy is limited to in-frame clones, with some not included. Of around 250,000 clones in the sample, around 81% were seen once. Material for sequencing was peripheral blood. The sequence derives from a young man who had recovered from COVID-19.

The CDR3 nucleotides are TGCGCCAGCAGCTTATTGACTAGCGAGTACAATGAGCAGTTCTTC. Translation: CASSLLTSEYNEQFF. V gene TRBV5-1 combines with J gene TRBJ2-1; 8 bases are a match to TRBD2. Germline CDR1 SGHRS, CDR2 YFSETQ. The CDR3 consists of 15 residues. The ends lost 2 bases at V and 4 bases at J; junction bases unmatched: 5.